The next 10 T cell receptor beta chains were all read from a single sample in a study of cytomegalovirus exposure and HLA in healthy donors. Vbeta (60) and Jbeta (13) primers were used in the PCR. Libraries were prepared by immunoSEQ multiplex PCR; TCRdb keeps only in-frame clonotypes and omits some of them. The sample gives 100,000 to 150,000 clones, over 80% of which show up once; approximately 0.24% is in the top ten. Material: PBMCs. The receptors derive from a man in his forties or fifties in good health and CMV-seronegative.

The gene calls are TRBV4-3 and TRBJ1-1, with 7 positions matching TRBD1. Germline V lookup: CDR1 LGHNA, CDR2 YSLEER. J was trimmed by 10 bases and V by 0 bases; bases with no gene match: 11. CDR3 length: 15 residues. CDR3 sequence (DNA): TGCGCCAGCAGCCAAGATCGGGACAAGGGGGCGGGAGCTTTCTTT. Translated, it gives CASSQDRDKGAGAFF.

This clone appeared a single time. The J gene is TRBJ2-7, the V gene TRBV2; 11 bases map to TRBD2. Germline lookup yields CDR1 SNHLY and CDR2 FYNNEI. With V trimmed by 8 bases and J by 6 bases, 9 bases remained unmatched. The length of the CDR3 is 14 residues. The CDR3 region is CASGQLAGVVEQYF. In DNA form, the CDR3 reads TGTGCCAGCGGACAACTAGCGGGGGTCGTCGAGCAGTACTTC.

J is TRBJ1-1 and V is TRBV19, with D uncertain. This CDR3 comprises 13 residues. Per germline, CDR1 LNHDA and CDR2 SQIVND (reference sequence). Trimming removed 4 bases from V and 7 bases from J, with 13 bases in between. The CDR3 spells CASSTHSESEAFF. The CDR3, as DNA: TGTGCCAGTAGTACTCACAGTGAGAGTGAAGCTTTCTTT.

The chain joins TRBV7-8 to TRBJ2-5; TRBD1 matches at 7 bases. V shed 11 bases and J 0 bases; nucleotides not matched to a gene: 9. Germline V gene data show CDR1 as SGHVS and CDR2 as FQNEAQ. The CDR3 extends over 14 amino acids. For the CDR3, the DNA is TGTGCCGCTAGGAGTGACAGGGACCAAGAGACCCAGTACTTC. This encodes CAARSDRDQETQYF.

The CDR3 is CASSGLQGGSDTQYF. CDR3 nucleotides: TGTGCCAGCAGTGGCCTACAGGGGGGTTCAGATACGCAGTATTTT. The chain combines TRBV6-6 with TRBJ2-3, with 8 bases identical to TRBD1. V lost 5 bases to trimming and J lost 4 bases; unmatched junction nucleotides: 8. The CDR3 has 15 amino acids. Per the germline V gene, CDR1 is MNHNY and CDR2 is SVGAGI (reference sequence).

The chain carries TRBV6-6 and TRBJ2-5; D possibly corresponds to TRBD1 (6 bases). V lost 2 bases, J lost 2 bases, and 12 bases lay in between. This CDR3 has 15 amino acids. Germline V gives CDR1 MNHNY, CDR2 SVGAGI (reference sequence). CDR3 bases: TGTGCCAGCAGTTACCCGAACCAGGGGCAAGAGACCCAGTACTTC. It yields the protein CASSYPNQGQETQYF.

The chain is built from TRBV28 and TRBJ2-7, with TRBD1 identical over 8 bases. The CDR3 runs to 17 residues. The junction had 11 bases not matched to a gene; V was cut back by 4 bases and J by 0 bases. CDR1 is MDHEN and CDR2 is SYDVKM in the germline V gene. CDR3 sequence (DNA): TGTGCCAGCAGTTCTTCTGGACAGGGATTAGCCTCCTACGAGCAGTACTTC. Translating it yields CASSSSGQGLASYEQYF.

The V call is TRBV29-1, the J call TRBJ2-1, with D perhaps TRBD1 (6 bases). CDR3 size: 12 residues. Germline values: CDR1 SQVTM, CDR2 ANQGSEA. Trimming took 1 base from V and 9 from J, leaving 10 bases between them. CDR3 residues: CSVEGQGREQFF. In DNA form, the CDR3 reads TGCAGCGTTGAAGGGCAGGGGCGTGAGCAGTTCTTC.

The genes are TRBV5-1 and TRBJ1-1; D gene unclear. Between the trimmed V and J ends, which lost 4 bases and 8 bases, there was a span of 18 bases. Germline-derived CDR1 and CDR2 are SGHRS and YFSETQ. The CDR3 contains 14 residues. The CDR3 region has the DNA TGCGCCAGCAGCGCTACGGGTCGTATTATAGAAGCTTTCTTT. Its protein product is CASSATGRIIEAFF.

This rearrangement joins TRBV20-1 to TRBJ2-5; 9 bases match TRBD1. The DNA end favors TRBJ2-7, so the J call may be wrong. The CDR3 runs to 10 residues. Germline CDR1 and CDR2: DFQATT and SNEGSKA (reference sequence). The CDR3 sequence: CGTGTYEQYF. The CDR3, as DNA: TGCGGGACAGGGACCTACGAGCAGTACTTC.